The source of this T cell receptor beta chain is a study of blood T cell repertoires in COVID-19. Patients of the Seattle cohort, enrolled during active infection, were followed longitudinally. Profiled with immunoSEQ multiplex PCR; TCRdb holds only in-frame clones, not every one. Seen here are 440,000 or so clones, 75% to 90% observed once, and the top ten hold approximately 1.5%. The CDR3 is 13 residues long. Germline V gene lookup returns CDR1 SGHAT and CDR2 FQNNGV. The V and J ends lost 3 bases and 4 bases respectively, with 9 bases between them. Source material: peripheral blood. The gene calls are TRBV11-2 and TRBJ1-2; a possible D gene is TRBD1 (6 bases). This receptor was identified in a middle-aged woman with COVID-19, enrolled during active disease. As DNA, the CDR3 is TGTGCCAGCAGCTTGTCGGACAGCTATGGCTACACCTTC. It translates to CASSLSDSYGYTF.